This entry describes one T cell receptor (beta chain). The source of the sample is a study of patients and donors after allogeneic stem cell transplantation. The CDR3 spans 14 residues. Between the trimmed V and J ends, which lost 6 bases and 5 bases, there was a span of 14 bases. CDR1 and CDR2 (germline): MNHNS, SASEGT. From the RT-PCR reads, TCRdb called clonotypes with MiXCR, one entry per CDR3 protein. The table includes about 960,000 distinct CDR3 sequences, approximately 19% detected once. The specimen sequenced was blood, either unsorted or a sorted T cell fraction (not recorded which). This TCR was sampled from a human donor who was either an allogeneic HSCT recipient or a stem cell or donor lymphocyte infusion donor (not recorded which). It is not recorded whose cells these are; they may come from a transplant donor. V and J are TRBV6-1 and TRBJ2-1; D possibly matches TRBD1 or TRBD2 (6 bases each). The DNA for the CDR3 is TGTGCCAGCAGACGGGGGCACTGGGACAATGAGCAGTTCTTC. This translates into CASRRGHWDNEQFF.